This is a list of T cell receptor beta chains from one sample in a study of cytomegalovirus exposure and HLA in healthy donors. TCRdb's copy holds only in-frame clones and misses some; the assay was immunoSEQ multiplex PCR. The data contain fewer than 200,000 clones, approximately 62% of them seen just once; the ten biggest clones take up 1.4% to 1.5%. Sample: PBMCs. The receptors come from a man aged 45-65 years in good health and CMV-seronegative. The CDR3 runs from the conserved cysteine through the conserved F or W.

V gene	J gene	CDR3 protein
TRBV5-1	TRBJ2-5	CASSLSGGRQETQYF
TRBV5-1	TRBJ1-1	CASSWGQAMNTEAFF
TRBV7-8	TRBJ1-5	CASSRGQGRQPQHF
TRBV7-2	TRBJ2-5	CASSLAGASGGQETQYF
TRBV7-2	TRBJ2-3	CASGKGFGADTQYF
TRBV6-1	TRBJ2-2	CASRVGLAGAGELFF
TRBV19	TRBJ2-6	CASSTSTVPGANVLTF
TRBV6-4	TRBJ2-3	CASSSSGGAPDTQYF
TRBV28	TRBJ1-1	CAIGWASMNTEAFF
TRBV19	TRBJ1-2	CASKLGTGPYYGYTF
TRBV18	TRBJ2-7	CASSPPGGVRSYEQYF
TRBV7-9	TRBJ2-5	CASSLAGGAGETQYF
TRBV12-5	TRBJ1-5	CASAELRVSNQPQHF
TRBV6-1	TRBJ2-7	CASRSPGTSAYEQYF
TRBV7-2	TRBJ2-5	CASSLGGTGEETQYF
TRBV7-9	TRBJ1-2	CASSPTGVYGYTF
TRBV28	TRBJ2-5	CAIGGARETQYF
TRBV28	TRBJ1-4	CASTDRGPGNEKLFF
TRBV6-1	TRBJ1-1	CASSPSTMNTEAFF
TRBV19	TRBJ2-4	CASTPEGQGANIQYF
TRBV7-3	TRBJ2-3	CASSLGGPTQYF
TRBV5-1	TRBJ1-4	CASSLRQGAEKLFF
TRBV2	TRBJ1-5	CASSKQGAFQPQHF
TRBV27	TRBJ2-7	CASSIAGGYEQYF
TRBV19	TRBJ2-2	CASKLLAGGTGELFF
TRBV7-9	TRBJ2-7	CASSLGVRGRVHEQYF
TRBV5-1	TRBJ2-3	CASSLLAGGNTDTQYF
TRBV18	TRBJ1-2	CASSRQTGGWYGYTF
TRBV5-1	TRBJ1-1	CASSTGDRGLNTEAFF
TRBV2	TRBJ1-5	CASSAGSNSNQPQHF
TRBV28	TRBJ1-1	CASSLQGGELEAFF
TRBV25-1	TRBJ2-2	CASSEGGGLAGELFF
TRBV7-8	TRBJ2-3	CASSSPRTSGTDTQYF
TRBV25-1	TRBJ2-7	CASTHLQGYEQYF
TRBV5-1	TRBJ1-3	CASSPLDSSGNTIYF
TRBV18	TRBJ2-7	CASSPPARSVQYF
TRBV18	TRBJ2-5	CASSPSLQETQYF
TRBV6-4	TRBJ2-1	CASSDSRGRGGLGVNEQFF
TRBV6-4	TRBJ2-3	CASSERGTDTQYF
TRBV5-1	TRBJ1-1	CASSIHRGANTEAFF
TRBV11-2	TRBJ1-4	CASSLDRGRTNEKLFF
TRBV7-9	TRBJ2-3	CASSFFLGQGIADTQYF
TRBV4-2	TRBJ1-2	CASSATGGDGYTF
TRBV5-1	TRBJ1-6	CASSFAGYYNSPLHF
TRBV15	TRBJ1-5	CATSRPGEGNQPQHF
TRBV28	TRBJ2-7	CASVESGATTYEQYF
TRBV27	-	CASSPTGSSYEQYF
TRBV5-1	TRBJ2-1	CASSPSGDSYNEQFF